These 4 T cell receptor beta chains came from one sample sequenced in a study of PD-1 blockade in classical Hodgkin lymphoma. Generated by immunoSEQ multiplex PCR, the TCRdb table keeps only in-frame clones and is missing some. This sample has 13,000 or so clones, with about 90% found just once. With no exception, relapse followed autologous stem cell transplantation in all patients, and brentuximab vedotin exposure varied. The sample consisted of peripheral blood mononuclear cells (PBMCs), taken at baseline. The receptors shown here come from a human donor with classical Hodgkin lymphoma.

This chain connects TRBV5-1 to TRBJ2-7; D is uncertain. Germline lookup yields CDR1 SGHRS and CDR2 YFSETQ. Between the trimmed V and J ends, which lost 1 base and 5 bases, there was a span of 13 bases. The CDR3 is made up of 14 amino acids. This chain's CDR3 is CASSLRPRGDEQYF. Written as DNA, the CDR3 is TGCGCCAGCAGCTTGAGACCGCGTGGTGACGAGCAGTACTTC.

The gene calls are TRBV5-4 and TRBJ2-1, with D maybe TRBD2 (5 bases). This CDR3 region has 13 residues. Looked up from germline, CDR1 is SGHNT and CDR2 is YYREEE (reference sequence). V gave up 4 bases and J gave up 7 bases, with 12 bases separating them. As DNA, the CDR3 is TGTGCCAGCAGCACCTGGACTCCTAATGAGCAGTTCTTC. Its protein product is CASSTWTPNEQFF.

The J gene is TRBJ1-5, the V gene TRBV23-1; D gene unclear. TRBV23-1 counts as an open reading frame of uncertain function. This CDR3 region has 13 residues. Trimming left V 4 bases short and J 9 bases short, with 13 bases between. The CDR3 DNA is TGCGCCAGCAGTCCTTGGTATGGTGGGCCCCAGCATTTT. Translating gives CASSPWYGGPQHF.

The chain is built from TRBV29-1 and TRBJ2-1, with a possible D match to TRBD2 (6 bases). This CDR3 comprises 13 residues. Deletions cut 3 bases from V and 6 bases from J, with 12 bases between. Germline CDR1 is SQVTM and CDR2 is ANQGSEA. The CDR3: CSVEGGIINEQFF. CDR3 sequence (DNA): TGCAGCGTTGAGGGCGGGATCATCAATGAGCAGTTCTTC.